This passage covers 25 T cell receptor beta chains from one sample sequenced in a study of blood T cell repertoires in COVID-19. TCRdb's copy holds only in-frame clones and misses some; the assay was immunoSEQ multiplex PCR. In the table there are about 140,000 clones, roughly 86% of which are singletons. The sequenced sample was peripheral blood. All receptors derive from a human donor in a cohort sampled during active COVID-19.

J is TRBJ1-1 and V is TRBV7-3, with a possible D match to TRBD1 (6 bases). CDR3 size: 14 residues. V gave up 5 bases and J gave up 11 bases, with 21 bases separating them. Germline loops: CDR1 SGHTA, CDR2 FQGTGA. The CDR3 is CASSPQADRRGAFF. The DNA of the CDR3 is TGTGCCAGCAGCCCCCAGGCGGACCGAAGGGGGGCTTTCTTT. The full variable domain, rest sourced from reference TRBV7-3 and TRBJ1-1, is GAGVSQTPSNKVTEKGKYVELRCDPISGHTALYWYRQSLGQGPEFLIYFQGTGAADDSGLPNDRFFAVRPEGSVSTLKIQRTERGDSAVYLCASSPQADRRGAFFGQGTRLTVV.

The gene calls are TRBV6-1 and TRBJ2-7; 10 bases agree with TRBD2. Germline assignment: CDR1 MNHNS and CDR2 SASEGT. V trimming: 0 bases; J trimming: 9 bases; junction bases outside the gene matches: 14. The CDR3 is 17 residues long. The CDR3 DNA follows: TGTGCCAGCAGTGAAGCCCCAGCGGGAGGGCTAAAAGGGGTGCAGTACTTC. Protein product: CASSEAPAGGLKGVQYF.

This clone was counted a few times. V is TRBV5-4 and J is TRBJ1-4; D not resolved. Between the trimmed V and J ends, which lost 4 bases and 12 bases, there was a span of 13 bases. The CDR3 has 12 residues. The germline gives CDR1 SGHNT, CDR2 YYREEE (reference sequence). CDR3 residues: CASSGDTSELFF. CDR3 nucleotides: TGTGCCAGCAGCGGCGACACCTCGGAACTGTTTTTT.

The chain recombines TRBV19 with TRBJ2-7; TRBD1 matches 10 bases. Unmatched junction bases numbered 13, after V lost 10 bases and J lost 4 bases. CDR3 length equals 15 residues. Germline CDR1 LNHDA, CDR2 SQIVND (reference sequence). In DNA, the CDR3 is TGTGCCACCTCCGCGGGGACAGGGGTGGGGTACGAGCAGTACTTC. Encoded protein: CATSAGTGVGYEQYF.

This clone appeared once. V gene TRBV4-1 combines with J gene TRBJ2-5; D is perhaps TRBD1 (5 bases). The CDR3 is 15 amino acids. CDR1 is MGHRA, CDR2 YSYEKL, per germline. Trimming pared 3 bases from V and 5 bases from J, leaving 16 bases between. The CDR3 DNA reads TGCGCCAGCAGCCAGACTTTAACAGGAGTCGAGACCCAGTACTTC. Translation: CASSQTLTGVETQYF.

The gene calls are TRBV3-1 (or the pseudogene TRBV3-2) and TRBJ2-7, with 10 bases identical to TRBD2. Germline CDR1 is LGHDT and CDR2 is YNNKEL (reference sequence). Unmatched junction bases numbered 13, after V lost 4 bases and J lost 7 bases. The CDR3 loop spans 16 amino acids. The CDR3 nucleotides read TGTGCCAGCAGCCGGCCGGAAGCGGGGGGGAGAGGAGAGCAGTACTTC. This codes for CASSRPEAGGRGEQYF.

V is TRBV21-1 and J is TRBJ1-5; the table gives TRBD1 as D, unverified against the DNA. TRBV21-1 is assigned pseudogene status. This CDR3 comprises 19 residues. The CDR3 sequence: CASSKALPLTGRFNQPQHF. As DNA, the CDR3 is TGTGCCAGCAGCAAAGCCCTCCCCCTGACAGGGAGATTCAATCAGCCCCAGCATTTT.

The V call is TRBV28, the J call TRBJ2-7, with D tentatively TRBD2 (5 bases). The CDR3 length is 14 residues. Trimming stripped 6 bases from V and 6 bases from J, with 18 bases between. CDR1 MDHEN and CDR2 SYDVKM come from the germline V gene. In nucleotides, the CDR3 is TGTGCCAGCAGCCGTCCCTCCGGGGTAGCCGAGCAGTACTTC. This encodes CASSRPSGVAEQYF.

CDR3 sequence reads: CASSLGTSTDTQYF. CDR3 DNA: TGTGCCAGCAGCCTGGGGACAAGCACAGATACGCAGTATTTT. This chain links TRBV7-3 with TRBJ2-3; tentatively, D is TRBD1 (6 bases). The V gene lost 5 bases and the J gene lost 0 bases, with 9 bases spanning the gap. Germline CDR1 reads SGHTA; CDR2 reads FQGTGA. This CDR3 spans 14 amino acids.

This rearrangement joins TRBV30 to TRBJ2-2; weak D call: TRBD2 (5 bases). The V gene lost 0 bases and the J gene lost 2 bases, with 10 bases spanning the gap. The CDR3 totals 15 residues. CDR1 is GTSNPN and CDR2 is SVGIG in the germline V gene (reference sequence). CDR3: CAWSVLDSNTGELFF. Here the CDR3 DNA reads TGTGCCTGGAGTGTACTAGATAGCAACACCGGGGAGCTGTTTTTT.

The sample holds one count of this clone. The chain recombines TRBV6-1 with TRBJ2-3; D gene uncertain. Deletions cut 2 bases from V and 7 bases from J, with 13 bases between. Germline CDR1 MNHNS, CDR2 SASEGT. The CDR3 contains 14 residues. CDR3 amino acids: CASSELGQHNTQYF. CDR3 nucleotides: TGTGCCAGCAGTGAATTGGGCCAACATAATACGCAGTATTTT.

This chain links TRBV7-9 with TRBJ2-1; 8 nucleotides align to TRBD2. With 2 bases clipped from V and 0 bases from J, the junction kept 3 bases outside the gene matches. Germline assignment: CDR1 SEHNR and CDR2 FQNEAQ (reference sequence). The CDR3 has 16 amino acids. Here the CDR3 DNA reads TGTGCCAGCAGCTTACCGGCGGGGGGCTCCTACAATGAGCAGTTCTTC. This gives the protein CASSLPAGGSYNEQFF.

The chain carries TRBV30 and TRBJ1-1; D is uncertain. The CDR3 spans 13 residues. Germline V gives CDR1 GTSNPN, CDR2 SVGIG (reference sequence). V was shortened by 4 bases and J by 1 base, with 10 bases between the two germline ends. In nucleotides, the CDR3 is TGTGCCTGGAATAGACAAAAGAACACTGAAGCTTTCTTT. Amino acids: CAWNRQKNTEAFF.

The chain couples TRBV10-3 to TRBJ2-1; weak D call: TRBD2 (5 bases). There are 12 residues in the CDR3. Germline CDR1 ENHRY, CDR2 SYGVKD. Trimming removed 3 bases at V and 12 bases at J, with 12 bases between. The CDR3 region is CAISEEREGQFF. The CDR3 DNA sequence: TGTGCCATCAGTGAAGAGCGAGAGGGGCAGTTCTTC.

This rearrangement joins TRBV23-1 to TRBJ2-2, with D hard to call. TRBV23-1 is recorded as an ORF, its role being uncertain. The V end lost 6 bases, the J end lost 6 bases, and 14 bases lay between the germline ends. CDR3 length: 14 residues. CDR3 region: CASRTPIFPGELFF. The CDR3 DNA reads TGCGCCAGCAGGACTCCTATATTCCCCGGGGAGCTGTTTTTT.

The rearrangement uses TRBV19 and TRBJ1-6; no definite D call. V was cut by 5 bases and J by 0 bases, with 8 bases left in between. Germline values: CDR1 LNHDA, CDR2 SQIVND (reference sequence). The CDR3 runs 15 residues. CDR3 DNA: TGTGCCAGTAGTGGCGGAGGCTCCTATAATTCACCCCTCCACTTT. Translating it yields CASSGGGSYNSPLHF.

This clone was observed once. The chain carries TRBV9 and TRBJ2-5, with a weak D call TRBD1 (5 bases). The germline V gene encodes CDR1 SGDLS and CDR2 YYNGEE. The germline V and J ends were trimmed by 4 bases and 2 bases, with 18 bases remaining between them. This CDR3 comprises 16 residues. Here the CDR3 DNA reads TGTGCCAGCAGCTTGACGGACGCGGCAGGGCAAGAGACCCAGTACTTC. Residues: CASSLTDAAGQETQYF. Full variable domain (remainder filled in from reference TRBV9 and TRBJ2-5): DSGVTQTPKHLITATGQRVTLRCSPRSGDLSVYWYQQSLDQGLQFLIQYYNGEERAKGNILERFSAQQFPDLHSELNLSSLELGDSALYFCASSLTDAAGQETQYFGPGTRLLVL.

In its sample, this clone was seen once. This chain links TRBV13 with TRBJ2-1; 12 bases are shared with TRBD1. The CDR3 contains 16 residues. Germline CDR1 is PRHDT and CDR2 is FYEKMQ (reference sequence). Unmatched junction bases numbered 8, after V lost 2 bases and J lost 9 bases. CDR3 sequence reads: CASSLTGTGGVSEQFF. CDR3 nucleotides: TGTGCCAGCAGCTTAACCGGGACAGGGGGCGTTAGTGAGCAGTTCTTC.

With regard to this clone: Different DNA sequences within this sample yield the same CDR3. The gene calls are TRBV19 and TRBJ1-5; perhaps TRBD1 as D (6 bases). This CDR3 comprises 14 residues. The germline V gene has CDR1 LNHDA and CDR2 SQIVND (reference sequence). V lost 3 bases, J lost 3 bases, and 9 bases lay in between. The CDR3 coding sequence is TGTGCCAGTAGTATTACAGGGAACAATCAGCCCCAGCATTTT. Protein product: CASSITGNNQPQHF.

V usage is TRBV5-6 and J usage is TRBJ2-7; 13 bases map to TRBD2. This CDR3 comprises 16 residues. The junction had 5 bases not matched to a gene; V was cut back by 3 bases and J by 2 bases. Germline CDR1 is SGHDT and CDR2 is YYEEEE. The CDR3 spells CASSSGLAGVTYEQYF. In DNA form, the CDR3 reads TGTGCCAGCAGCTCTGGACTAGCGGGGGTCACCTACGAGCAGTACTTC.

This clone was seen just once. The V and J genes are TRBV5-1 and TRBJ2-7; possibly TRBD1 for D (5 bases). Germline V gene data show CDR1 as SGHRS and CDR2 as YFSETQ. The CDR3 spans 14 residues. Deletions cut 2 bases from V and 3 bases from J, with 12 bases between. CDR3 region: CASSFERTIYEQYF. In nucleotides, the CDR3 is TGCGCCAGCAGCTTTGAAAGGACAATCTACGAGCAGTACTTC.

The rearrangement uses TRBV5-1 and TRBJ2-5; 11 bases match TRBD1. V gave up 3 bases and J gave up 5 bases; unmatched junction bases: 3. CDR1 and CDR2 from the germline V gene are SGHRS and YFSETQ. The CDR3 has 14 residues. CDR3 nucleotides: TGCGCCAGCAGCTCTGGGACAGGGGGTGAGACCCAGTACTTC. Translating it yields CASSSGTGGETQYF. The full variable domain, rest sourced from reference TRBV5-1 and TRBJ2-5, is KAGVTQTPRYLIKTRGQQVTLSCSPISGHRSVSWYQQTPGQGLQFLFEYFSETQRNKGNFPGRFSGRQFSNSRSEMNVSTLELGDSALYLCASSSGTGGETQYFGPGTRLLVL.

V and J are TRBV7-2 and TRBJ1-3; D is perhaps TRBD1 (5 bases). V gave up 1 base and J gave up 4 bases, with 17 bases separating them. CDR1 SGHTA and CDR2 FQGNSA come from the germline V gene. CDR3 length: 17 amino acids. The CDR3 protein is CASSLEAGGAGGNTIYF. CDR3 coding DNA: TGTGCCAGCAGCTTAGAAGCTGGAGGGGCTGGAGGAAACACCATATATTTT.

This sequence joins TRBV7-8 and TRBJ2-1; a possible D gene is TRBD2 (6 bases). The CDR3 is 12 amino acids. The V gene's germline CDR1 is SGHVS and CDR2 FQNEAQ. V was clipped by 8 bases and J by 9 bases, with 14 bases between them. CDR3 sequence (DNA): TGTGCCAGCTCCCCGGGAGCTAGTGAGCAGTTCTTC. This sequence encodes CASSPGASEQFF.

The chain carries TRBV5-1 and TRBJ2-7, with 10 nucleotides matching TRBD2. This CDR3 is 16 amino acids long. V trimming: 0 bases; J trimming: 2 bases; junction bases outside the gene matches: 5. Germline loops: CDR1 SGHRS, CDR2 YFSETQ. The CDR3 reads CASSLARAGGAYEQYF. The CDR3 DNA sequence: TGCGCCAGCAGCTTGGCCCGAGCGGGAGGGGCCTACGAGCAGTACTTC.